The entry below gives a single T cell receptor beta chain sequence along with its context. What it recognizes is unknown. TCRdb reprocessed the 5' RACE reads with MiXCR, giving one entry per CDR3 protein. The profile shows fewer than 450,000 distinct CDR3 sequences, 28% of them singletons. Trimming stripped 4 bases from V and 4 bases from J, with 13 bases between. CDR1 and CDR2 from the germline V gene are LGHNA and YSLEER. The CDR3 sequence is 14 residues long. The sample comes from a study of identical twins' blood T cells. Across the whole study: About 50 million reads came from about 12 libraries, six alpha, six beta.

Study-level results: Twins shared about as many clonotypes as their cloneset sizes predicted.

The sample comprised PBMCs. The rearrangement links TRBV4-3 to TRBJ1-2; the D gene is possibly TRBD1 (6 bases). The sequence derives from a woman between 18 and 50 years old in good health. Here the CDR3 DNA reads TGCGCCAGCAGCCCAGGACAGCACTCCTATGGCTACACCTTC. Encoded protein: CASSPGQHSYGYTF.